The 10 T cell receptor beta chains in this list originate from one sample, sequenced in a study of CD8 T cells in Susac syndrome (dated by TCRdb to about 2019). Library method: the immunoSEQ multiplex PCR assay. RNA was extracted using the RNeasy kit, and roughly 0.45 to 1 ug of the RNA was reverse transcribed with random hexamers. TCRdb reprocessing: public reads trimmed at Q25 with fastp, clones called with MiXCR, in-frame beta chains kept. Entries that share a CDR3 protein sequence are merged under the most common genes and DNA. The sample table contains approximately 71,000 distinct CDR3 sequences; only one count was recorded for just over 95% of them. 0.1% to 0.12% of the sample is held by the ten biggest clonotypes. Sequenced input: CD4+ T cells from PBMCs. These receptors all stem from a human donor with multiple sclerosis.

The chain recombines TRBV10-3 with TRBJ1-2, with 7 bases identical to TRBD1. The V segment lost 10 bases and the J segment 7 bases; nucleotides outside the gene matches: 15. Per germline, CDR1 ENHRY and CDR2 SYGVKD. The CDR3 loop spans 14 amino acids. CDR3 region: CATTGTVLQGGYTF. In nucleotides, the CDR3 is TGTGCCACCACCGGGACAGTATTACAAGGTGGCTACACCTTC.

V is TRBV29-1 and J is TRBJ1-2; 7 bases align to TRBD1. Germline CDR1 and CDR2: SQVTM and ANQGSEA. The CDR3 extends over 14 amino acids. J gave up 2 bases and V 4 bases, and 7 bases lay outside the gene matches. CDR3 DNA sequence: TGCAGCGTTGGTGGAGCACAGGGGAACTATGGCTACACCTTC. This gives the protein CSVGGAQGNYGYTF.

This rearrangement joins TRBV7-9 to TRBJ1-2; D perhaps matches TRBD1 (5 bases). V lost 0 bases to trimming and J lost 8 bases, with 13 bases between them. The CDR3 extends over 14 amino acids. CDR1 is SEHNR, CDR2 FQNEAQ, per germline (reference sequence). The CDR3 sequence: CASSLARSGLGYTF. The CDR3 nucleotides are TGTGCCAGCAGCTTAGCGAGATCGGGGCTCGGCTACACCTTC.

The V and J genes are TRBV29-1 and TRBJ2-3, with TRBD2 as a possible D gene (5 bases). This CDR3 contains 14 residues. The germline gives CDR1 SQVTM, CDR2 ANQGSEA. V was clipped by 7 bases and J by 6 bases, with 20 bases between them. CDR3 protein: CSGSADPHRDTQYF. Written as DNA, the CDR3 is TGCAGCGGTAGCGCGGATCCGCATAGGGATACGCAGTATTTT.

The rearrangement joins TRBV11-3 to TRBJ2-5; 9 nucleotides agree with TRBD2. Germline lookup yields CDR1 SGHNT and CDR2 YENEEA. The CDR3 has 17 amino acids. V lost 0 bases, J lost 4 bases, and 9 bases stayed unmatched. The CDR3: CASSLESSRGGRETQYF. CDR3 in DNA: TGTGCCAGCAGCTTAGAATCGTCGCGGGGGGGCCGAGAGACCCAGTACTTC.

The rearrangement joins TRBV27 to TRBJ1-4; 8 bases map to TRBD1. The CDR3 is 16 amino acids. The germline V gene encodes CDR1 MNHEY and CDR2 SMNVEV (reference sequence). Trimming took 5 bases from V and 0 from J; bases not matched to a gene: 5. The CDR3 nucleotides read TGTGCCAGCAGTCCGTACAGGGGGACAACTAATGAAAAACTGTTTTTT. It encodes CASSPYRGTTNEKLFF.

CDR3 sequence: CSARVLAGGLVEQFF. The CDR3 bases are TGCAGTGCTAGAGTGCTAGCGGGGGGGCTCGTTGAGCAGTTCTTC. The chain carries TRBV20-1 and TRBJ2-1, with 12 bases identical to TRBD2. Germline-derived CDR1 and CDR2 are DFQATT and SNEGSKA (reference sequence). This CDR3 contains 15 residues. Trimming at V came to 1 base and at J to 9 bases, leaving 7 bases not matched to a gene.

The rearrangement joins TRBV12-3 or TRBV12-4 to TRBJ2-1; possible D gene TRBD1, 6 bases. The CDR3 is 13 residues long. Trimming took 7 bases from V and 6 from J, leaving 13 bases between them. CDR3: CASTVPRGNEQFF. CDR3 coding DNA: TGTGCCAGCACCGTCCCCAGGGGCAATGAGCAGTTCTTC.

The chain recombines TRBV15 with TRBJ2-1; 7 bases fit TRBD1. From germline, CDR1 is LNHNV and CDR2 YYDKDF (reference sequence). The CDR3 extends over 14 amino acids. V lost 5 bases and J lost 9; bases outside the gene matches: 10. CDR3 sequence (DNA): TGTGCCACCAGCCGGGACAGTAGCGTCCGTGAGCAGTTCTTC. This gives the protein CATSRDSSVREQFF.

This chain uses TRBV28 with TRBJ2-7; 12 nucleotides match TRBD2. V was clipped by 7 bases and J by 0 bases; unmatched bases: 10. Looked up from germline, CDR1 is MDHEN and CDR2 is SYDVKM. This CDR3 region has 17 residues. For the CDR3, the DNA is TGTGCCAGCAAGGGGAGCGGACTAGCGGGGACCTCCTACGAGCAGTACTTC. It encodes CASKGSGLAGTSYEQYF. Full variable domain (rest looked up from reference TRBV28 and TRBJ2-7): DVKVTQSSRYLVKRTGEKVFLECVQDMDHENMFWYRQDPGLGLRLIYFSYDVKMKEKGDIPEGYSVSREKKERFSLILESASTNQTSMYLCASKGSGLAGTSYEQYFGPGTRLTVT.